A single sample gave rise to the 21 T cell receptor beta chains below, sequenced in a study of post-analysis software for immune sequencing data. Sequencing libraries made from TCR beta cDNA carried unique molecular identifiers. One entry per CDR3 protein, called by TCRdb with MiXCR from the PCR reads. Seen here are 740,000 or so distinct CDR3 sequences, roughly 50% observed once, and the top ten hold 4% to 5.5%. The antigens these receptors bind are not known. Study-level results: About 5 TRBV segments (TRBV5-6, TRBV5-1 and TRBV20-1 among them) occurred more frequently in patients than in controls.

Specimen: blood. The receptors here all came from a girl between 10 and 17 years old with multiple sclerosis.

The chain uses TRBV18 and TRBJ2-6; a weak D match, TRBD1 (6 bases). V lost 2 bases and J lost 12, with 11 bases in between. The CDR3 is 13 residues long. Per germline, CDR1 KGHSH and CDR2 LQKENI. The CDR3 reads CASSPGTRGVLTF. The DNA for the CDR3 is TGTGCCAGCTCACCAGGGACACGCGGCGTCCTGACTTTC.

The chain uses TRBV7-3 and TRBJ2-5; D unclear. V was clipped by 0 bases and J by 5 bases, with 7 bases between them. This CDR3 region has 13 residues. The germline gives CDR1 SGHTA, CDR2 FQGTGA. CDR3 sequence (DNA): TGTGCCAGCAGCTTAACGACGCTGGAGACCCAGTACTTC. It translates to CASSLTTLETQYF.

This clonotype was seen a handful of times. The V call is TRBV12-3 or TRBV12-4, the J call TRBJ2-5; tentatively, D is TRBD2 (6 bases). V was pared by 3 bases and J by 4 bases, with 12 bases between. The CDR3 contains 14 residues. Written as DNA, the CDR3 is TGTGCCAGCAGTTTGATGGGGACTGGAGAGACCCAGTACTTC. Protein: CASSLMGTGETQYF.

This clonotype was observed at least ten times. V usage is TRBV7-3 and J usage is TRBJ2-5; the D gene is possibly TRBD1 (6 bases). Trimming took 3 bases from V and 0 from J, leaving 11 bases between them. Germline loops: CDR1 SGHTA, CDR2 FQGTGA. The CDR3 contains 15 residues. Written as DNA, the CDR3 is TGTGCCAGCAGCTTCGGACAGACGTACCAAGAGACCCAGTACTTC. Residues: CASSFGQTYQETQYF.

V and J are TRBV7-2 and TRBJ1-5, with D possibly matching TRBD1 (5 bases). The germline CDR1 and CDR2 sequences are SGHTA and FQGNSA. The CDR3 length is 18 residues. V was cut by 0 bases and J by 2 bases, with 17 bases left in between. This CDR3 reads CASSLAGAVQGRNQPQHF. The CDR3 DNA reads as TGTGCCAGCAGCTTAGCGGGCGCGGTGCAGGGTCGCAATCAGCCCCAGCATTTT.

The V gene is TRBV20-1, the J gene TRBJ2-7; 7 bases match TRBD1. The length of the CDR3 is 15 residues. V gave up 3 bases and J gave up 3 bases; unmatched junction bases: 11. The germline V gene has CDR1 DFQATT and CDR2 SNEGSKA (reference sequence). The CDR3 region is CSARGSDRVRYEQYF. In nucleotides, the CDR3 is TGCAGTGCTAGGGGCTCAGACAGGGTACGCTACGAGCAGTACTTC.

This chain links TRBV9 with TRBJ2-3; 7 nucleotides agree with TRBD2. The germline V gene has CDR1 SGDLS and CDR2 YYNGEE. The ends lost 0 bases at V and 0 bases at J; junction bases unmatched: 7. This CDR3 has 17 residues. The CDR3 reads CASSVGQLADSTDTQYF. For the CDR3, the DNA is TGTGCCAGCAGCGTAGGACAGCTAGCGGATAGCACAGATACGCAGTATTTT.

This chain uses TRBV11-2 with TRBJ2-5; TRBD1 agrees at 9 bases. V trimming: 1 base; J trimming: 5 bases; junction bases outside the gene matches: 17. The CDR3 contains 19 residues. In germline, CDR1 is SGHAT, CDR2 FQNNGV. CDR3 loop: CASSLATEDIRDRVETQYF. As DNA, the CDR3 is TGTGCCAGCAGCTTAGCAACCGAAGACATCCGGGACAGGGTGGAGACCCAGTACTTC.

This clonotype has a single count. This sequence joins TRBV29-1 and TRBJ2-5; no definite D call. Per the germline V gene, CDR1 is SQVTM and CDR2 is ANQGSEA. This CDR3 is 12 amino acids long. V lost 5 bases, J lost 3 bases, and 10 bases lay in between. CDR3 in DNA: TGCAGCGTTTACTGGGCGGAAGAGACCCAGTACTTC. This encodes CSVYWAEETQYF.

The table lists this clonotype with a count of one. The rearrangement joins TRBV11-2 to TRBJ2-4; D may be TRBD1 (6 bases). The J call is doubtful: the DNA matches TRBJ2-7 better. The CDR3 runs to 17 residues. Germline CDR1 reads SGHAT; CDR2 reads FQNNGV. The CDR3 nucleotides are TGTGCCAGCAGCTTGTACTCCCCCGGGACACCTCCCTACGAGCAGTACTTC. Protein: CASSLYSPGTPPYEQYF.

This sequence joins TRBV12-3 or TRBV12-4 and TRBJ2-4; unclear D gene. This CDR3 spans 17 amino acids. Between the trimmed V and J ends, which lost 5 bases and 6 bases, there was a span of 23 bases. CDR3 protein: CASSLVSTPLNGNIQYF. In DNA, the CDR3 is TGTGCCAGCAGTCTTGTCTCCACACCCCTTAACGGAAACATTCAGTACTTC.

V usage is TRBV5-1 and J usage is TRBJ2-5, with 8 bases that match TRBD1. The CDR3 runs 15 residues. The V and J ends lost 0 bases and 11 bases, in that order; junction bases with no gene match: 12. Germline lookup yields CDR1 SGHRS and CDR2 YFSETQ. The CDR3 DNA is TGCGCCAGCAGCTTGGAACAGGGGGATTTGTGGGAGCAGTACTTC. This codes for CASSLEQGDLWEQYF.

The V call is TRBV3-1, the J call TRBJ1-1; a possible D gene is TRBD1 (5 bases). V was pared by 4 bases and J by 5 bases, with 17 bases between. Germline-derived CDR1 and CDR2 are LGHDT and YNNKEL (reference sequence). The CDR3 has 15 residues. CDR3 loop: CASSLEPGRMTEAFF. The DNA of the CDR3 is TGTGCCAGCAGCCTTGAGCCAGGGAGGATGACTGAAGCTTTCTTT.

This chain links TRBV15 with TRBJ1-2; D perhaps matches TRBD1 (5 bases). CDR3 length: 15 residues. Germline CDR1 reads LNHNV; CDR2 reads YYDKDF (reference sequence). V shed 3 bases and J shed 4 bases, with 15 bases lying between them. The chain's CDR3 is CATSRGGTDPYGYTF. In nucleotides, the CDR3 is TGTGCCACCAGCAGGGGAGGGACGGACCCCTATGGCTACACCTTC.

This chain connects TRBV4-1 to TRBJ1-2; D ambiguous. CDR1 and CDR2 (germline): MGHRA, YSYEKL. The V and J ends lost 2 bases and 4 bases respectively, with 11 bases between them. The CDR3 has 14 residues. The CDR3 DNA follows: TGCGCCAGCAGCCAATCATGGCCGATCTATGGCTACACCTTC. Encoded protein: CASSQSWPIYGYTF.

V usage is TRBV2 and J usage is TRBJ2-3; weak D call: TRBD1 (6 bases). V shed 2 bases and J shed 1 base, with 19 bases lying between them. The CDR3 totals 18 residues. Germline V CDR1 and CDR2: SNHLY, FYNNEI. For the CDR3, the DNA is TGTGCCAGCAGTGAAAGGGGGTATGCCCACCCGGGCACAGATACGCAGTATTTT. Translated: CASSERGYAHPGTDTQYF.

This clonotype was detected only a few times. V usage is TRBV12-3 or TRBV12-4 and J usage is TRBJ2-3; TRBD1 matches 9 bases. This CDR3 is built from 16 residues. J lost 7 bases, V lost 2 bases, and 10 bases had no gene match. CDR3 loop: CASSLTGQGDKNTQYF. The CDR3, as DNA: TGTGCCAGCAGTTTAACGGGACAGGGAGACAAAAATACGCAGTATTTT.

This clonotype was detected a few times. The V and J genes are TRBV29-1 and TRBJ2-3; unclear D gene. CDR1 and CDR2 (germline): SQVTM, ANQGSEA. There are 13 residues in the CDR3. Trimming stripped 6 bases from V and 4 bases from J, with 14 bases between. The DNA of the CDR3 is TGCAGCGTCCATCCCCGTTGGGCAGATACGCAGTATTTT. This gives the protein CSVHPRWADTQYF.

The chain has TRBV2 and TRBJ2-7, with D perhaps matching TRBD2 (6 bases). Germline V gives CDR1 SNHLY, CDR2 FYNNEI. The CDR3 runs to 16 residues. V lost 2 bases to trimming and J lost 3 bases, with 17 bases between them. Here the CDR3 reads CASSERLDWAVYEQYF. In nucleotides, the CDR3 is TGTGCCAGCAGTGAAAGACTAGATTGGGCCGTCTACGAGCAGTACTTC.

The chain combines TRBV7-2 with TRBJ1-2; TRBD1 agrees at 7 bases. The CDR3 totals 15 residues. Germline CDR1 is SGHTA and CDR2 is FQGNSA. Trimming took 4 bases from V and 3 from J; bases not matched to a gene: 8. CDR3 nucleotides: TGTGCCAGCAGCTATACAGGACAGGCAGACTATGGCTACACCTTC. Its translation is CASSYTGQADYGYTF.

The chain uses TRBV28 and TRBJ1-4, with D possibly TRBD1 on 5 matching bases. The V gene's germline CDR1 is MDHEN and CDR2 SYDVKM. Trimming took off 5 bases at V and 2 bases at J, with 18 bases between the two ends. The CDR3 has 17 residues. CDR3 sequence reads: CASSPVRAATTNEKLFF. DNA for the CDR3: TGTGCCAGCAGTCCGGTCAGGGCTGCTACCACTAATGAAAAACTGTTTTTT.